Listed here is a single T cell receptor beta chain. Per the original methods: Nucleated cell counts were estimated from reference gene primer amplification. Sequencing was performed with immunoSEQ multiplex PCR; in TCRdb, only in-frame clones are kept and a portion is missing. The V and J calls and the clone size are those of that table, but D and trimming were determined from the DNA. The repertoire consists of 250,000 to 350,000 clones, with around 86% occurring once and the leading ten covering less than 1%. The sample originates from a study of blood T cell repertoires in COVID-19. Across the whole study: Spain, Italy and the United States supplied samples that represented acute and convalescent COVID-19. From T cells, B-cell-depleted T cells, or PBMCs came the material, which was cDNA or gDNA.

CDR1 GTSNPN and CDR2 SVGIG come from the germline V gene (reference sequence). The CDR3 has 15 amino acids. Losses at the gene ends were 1 base for V and 4 bases for J; bases not matched to a gene: 4. The sequence was obtained from a woman aged 40 to 50 who had recovered from COVID-19. The gene calls are TRBV30 and TRBJ1-3, with TRBD1 matching 10 bases. The sequencing input was peripheral blood. CDR3 DNA sequence: TGTGCCTGGAGTGCCGGGACAGGGGCGGGAAACACCATATATTTT. It encodes CAWSAGTGAGNTIYF.